These 27 T cell receptor beta chains originate from one sample sequenced in a study of cytomegalovirus exposure and HLA in healthy donors. It was with 60 Vbeta and 13 Jbeta primers that the PCR ran. The protocol was immunoSEQ multiplex PCR, while the TCRdb copy is restricted to in-frame clones and leaves out a portion. The sample lists around 180,000 clones, about 85% occurring once. Specimen: PBMCs. The receptors stem from a boy younger than 10 in good health and CMV-seronegative.

Here the CDR3 reads CSALPGSQYIQYF. In DNA, the CDR3 is TGCAGCGCTTTACCGGGATCCCAATACATTCAGTACTTC. This chain links TRBV29-1 with TRBJ2-4; a weak D match, TRBD2 (5 bases). V was cut by 7 bases and J by 8 bases, with 18 bases left in between. Per germline, CDR1 SQVTM and CDR2 ANQGSEA. This CDR3 has 13 amino acids.

The rearrangement uses TRBV7-6 and TRBJ2-3; D is possibly TRBD1 (5 bases). Deletions cut 4 bases from V and 6 bases from J, with 20 bases between. This CDR3 contains 16 residues. Germline V CDR1 and CDR2: SGHVS, FNYEAQ. CDR3 residues: CASSSQARNYRDTQYF. The CDR3 DNA sequence: TGTGCCAGCAGCTCCCAGGCCCGAAATTACAGGGATACGCAGTATTTT.

This chain links TRBV2 with TRBJ1-1; D is possibly TRBD1 (5 bases). The CDR3 totals 13 residues. CDR1 and CDR2 from the germline V gene are SNHLY and FYNNEI. The V end was cut by 5 bases, the J end by 1 base, with 8 bases between. In DNA, the CDR3 is TGTGCCAGCAGTCAGGGTGAGAACACTGAAGCTTTCTTT. This encodes CASSQGENTEAFF.

V usage is TRBV29-1 and J usage is TRBJ2-1; a weak D match, TRBD1 (5 bases). V dropped 8 bases and J dropped 0 bases, with 17 bases sitting between them. This CDR3 region has 15 residues. Germline assignment: CDR1 SQVTM and CDR2 ANQGSEA. This CDR3 reads CSPLGGASSYNEQFF. The CDR3 bases are TGCAGCCCACTCGGTGGGGCAAGCTCCTACAATGAGCAGTTCTTC.

This chain joins TRBV5-1 and TRBJ2-7; 7 bases fit TRBD1. Germline V lookup: CDR1 SGHRS, CDR2 YFSETQ. Germline trimming cut 4 bases from V and 1 base from J; bases unmatched to any gene: 8. The CDR3 has 15 amino acids. The CDR3 protein is CASSPHWDRSYEQYF. CDR3 DNA sequence: TGCGCCAGCAGCCCCCACTGGGACAGATCCTACGAGCAGTACTTC.

This clone was counted a single time. This chain uses TRBV2 with TRBJ1-1, with a possible D match to TRBD1 (6 bases). Trimming cost V 3 bases and J 0 bases, with 11 bases left between them. CDR1 SNHLY and CDR2 FYNNEI come from the germline V gene. The CDR3 loop spans 15 amino acids. The DNA for the CDR3 is TGTGCCAGCAGTGAGTCCGGGACACTGAACACTGAAGCTTTCTTT. Protein product: CASSESGTLNTEAFF.

J is TRBJ2-3 and V is TRBV7-2, with TRBD1 identical over 8 bases. J was trimmed by 3 bases and V by 5 bases; bases with no gene match: 4. This CDR3 has 14 residues. CDR1 is SGHTA and CDR2 is FQGNSA in the germline V gene. The CDR3 coding sequence is TGTGCCAGCAGCCTGGACAGGGTTACAGATACGCAGTATTTT. The encoded protein is CASSLDRVTDTQYF.

V gene TRBV2 combines with J gene TRBJ2-7, with 9 bases identical to TRBD2. The germline gives CDR1 SNHLY, CDR2 FYNNEI. CDR3 length: 13 residues. The trim removed 7 bases at V and 3 bases at J, leaving 4 bases unmatched. In DNA form, the CDR3 reads TGTGCCAGCATCTGGCGGGAGGGCTACGAGCAGTACTTC. Encoded protein: CASIWREGYEQYF.

The V gene is TRBV27, the J gene TRBJ1-5; possibly TRBD1 for D (6 bases). The V end was cut by 8 bases, the J end by 5 bases, with 22 bases between. This CDR3 is 16 amino acids long. CDR1 MNHEY and CDR2 SMNVEV come from the germline V gene (reference sequence). The CDR3: CASGQWDNVKDQPQHF. CDR3 coding DNA: TGTGCCAGCGGTCAATGGGACAATGTAAAGGATCAGCCCCAGCATTTT.

The sample holds one count of this clone. V and J are TRBV15 and TRBJ2-7; 14 bases match TRBD2. CDR3 size: 19 residues. The germline gives CDR1 LNHNV, CDR2 YYDKDF (reference sequence). The trim removed 1 base at V and 4 bases at J, leaving 12 bases unmatched. Here the CDR3 reads CATSRGSFGTSGSLYEQYF. The CDR3 bases are TGTGCCACCAGCAGAGGCTCATTCGGGACTAGCGGGAGTCTGTACGAGCAGTACTTC.

The count of this clone is one. V is TRBV6-1 and J is TRBJ1-2; the D gene is possibly TRBD1 (6 bases). Germline lookup yields CDR1 MNHNS and CDR2 SASEGT. V was pared by 5 bases and J by 5 bases, with 9 bases between. The CDR3 contains 12 residues. This CDR3 is CASSPGQYGYTF. CDR3 DNA: TGTGCCAGCAGTCCCGGACAGTATGGCTACACCTTC.

The genes are TRBV5-1 and TRBJ2-7; 9 nucleotides agree with TRBD2. Trimming took 0 bases from V and 6 from J; bases not matched to a gene: 4. The CDR3 spans 14 residues. In germline, CDR1 is SGHRS, CDR2 YFSETQ. The CDR3 region is CASSLGLAGSEQYF. In nucleotides, the CDR3 is TGCGCCAGCAGCTTGGGTCTAGCGGGGTCCGAGCAGTACTTC.

This clone is a singleton in its sample. V is TRBV4-1 and J is TRBJ1-6; 8 bases align to TRBD1. With 4 bases clipped from V and 10 bases from J, the junction kept 6 bases outside the gene matches. The CDR3 is 14 amino acids. Germline V gene lookup returns CDR1 MGHRA and CDR2 YSYEKL. The chain's CDR3 is CASSPGQGESPLHF. DNA for the CDR3: TGCGCCAGCAGCCCTGGACAGGGAGAATCACCCCTCCACTTT.

V usage is TRBV27 and J usage is TRBJ1-5, with D hard to call. Germline CDR1 is MNHEY and CDR2 is SMNVEV (reference sequence). This CDR3 comprises 13 residues. Trimming removed 6 bases from V and 3 bases from J, with 9 bases in between. CDR3 amino acids: CASRPQINQPQHF. The CDR3 bases are TGTGCCAGCAGGCCCCAGATCAATCAGCCCCAGCATTTT.

This clone was counted once. The genes are TRBV10-3 and TRBJ1-1; TRBD1 is a possible D gene (6 bases). V lost 7 bases, J lost 8 bases, and 20 bases lay in between. CDR1 ENHRY and CDR2 SYGVKD come from the germline V gene. The CDR3 length is 14 residues. CDR3 loop: CAINQGPYGEEAFF. DNA for the CDR3: TGTGCCATCAATCAGGGGCCCTATGGAGAAGAAGCTTTCTTT.

This clone was seen once. The CDR3 DNA is TGTGCCAGCAGTCCTGACAGGGGGGTTGGGAGAACTAATGAAAAACTGTTTTTT. Protein sequence: CASSPDRGVGRTNEKLFF. The chain combines TRBV28 with TRBJ1-4; 9 nucleotides agree with TRBD1. This CDR3 comprises 18 residues. Germline CDR1 reads MDHEN; CDR2 reads SYDVKM. Trimming at V came to 5 bases and at J to 1 base, leaving 11 bases not matched to a gene.

The chain combines TRBV30 with TRBJ2-5; weak D call: TRBD2 (7 bases). V lost 1 base to trimming and J lost 4 bases, with 25 bases between them. Germline values: CDR1 GTSNPN, CDR2 SVGIG (reference sequence). CDR3 length equals 18 residues. CDR3 amino acids: CAWSGLLRNEGGRETQYF. Written as DNA, the CDR3 is TGTGCCTGGAGTGGCCTGCTTCGAAATGAGGGGGGGAGAGAGACCCAGTACTTC.

In its sample, this clone was seen once. The J gene is TRBJ2-7, the V gene TRBV14; 12 bases agree with TRBD2. The trim removed 4 bases at V and 5 bases at J, leaving 3 bases unmatched. This CDR3 has 14 amino acids. The germline gives CDR1 SGHDN, CDR2 FVKESK. The CDR3 loop is CASSPPSGGDEQYV. CDR3 DNA: TGTGCCAGCAGCCCCCCTAGCGGGGGGGACGAGCAGTACGTC.

The V and J genes are TRBV5-4 and TRBJ2-5; a possible D gene is TRBD1 (6 bases). V lost 0 bases and J 3 bases, leaving 6 bases between the germline ends. The CDR3 totals 13 residues. Germline loops: CDR1 SGHNT, CDR2 YYREEE (reference sequence). CDR3 DNA: TGTGCCAGCAGCTTGGACAGGGAAGAGACCCAGTACTTC. Encoded protein: CASSLDREETQYF.

The gene calls are TRBV28 and TRBJ2-7, with TRBD2 matching over 8 bases. The CDR3 has 24 amino acids. Losses at the gene ends were 5 bases for V and 4 bases for J; bases not matched to a gene: 37. Germline V gives CDR1 MDHEN, CDR2 SYDVKM. The CDR3 loop reads CASSPPPEREPPFISLLGPYEQYF. The CDR3 nucleotides are TGTGCCAGCAGTCCCCCCCCCGAGCGGGAGCCTCCTTTTATCAGTCTTCTTGGACCATACGAGCAGTACTTC. The variable domain in full, completed from reference TRBV28 and TRBJ2-7, reads DVKVTQSSRYLVKRTGEKVFLECVQDMDHENMFWYRQDPGLGLRLIYFSYDVKMKEKGDIPEGYSVSREKKERFSLILESASTNQTSMYLCASSPPPEREPPFISLLGPYEQYFGPGTRLTVT.

DNA for the CDR3: TGTGCCACCAGCAGAGATCTTGTGTTTTTCTTT. It codes for CATSRDLVFFF. The chain has TRBV15 and TRBJ1-1; no clear D gene. V lost 0 bases, J lost 13 bases, and 9 bases lay in between. CDR1 is LNHNV and CDR2 is YYDKDF in the germline V gene (reference sequence). This CDR3 contains 11 residues.

This chain connects TRBV13 to TRBJ2-3, with D possibly TRBD2 on 7 matching bases. Germline values: CDR1 PRHDT, CDR2 FYEKMQ (reference sequence). This CDR3 spans 17 amino acids. Trimming shortened V by 2 bases and J by 5 bases, and 20 bases separated the two germline ends. This CDR3 reads CASSLRGGDRGRDTQYF. The CDR3 bases are TGTGCCAGCAGCTTAAGGGGGGGGGATAGGGGGAGAGATACGCAGTATTTT.

This clone was observed once. CDR3 amino acids: CATSPMGQGTYEQYF. CDR3 nucleotides: TGTGCCACTTCACCGATGGGACAGGGTACCTACGAGCAGTACTTC. The chain couples TRBV28 to TRBJ2-7, with 9 bases that match TRBD1. The CDR3 runs 15 residues. Germline V gene data show CDR1 as MDHEN and CDR2 as SYDVKM. The V and J ends lost 10 bases and 2 bases, in that order; junction bases with no gene match: 12.

The chain joins TRBV7-2 to TRBJ2-7, with D maybe TRBD2 (6 bases). This CDR3 has 15 amino acids. The germline V gene encodes CDR1 SGHTA and CDR2 FQGNSA. The V gene lost 6 bases and the J gene lost 5 bases, with 20 bases spanning the gap. The CDR3 sequence is CASRPTGAGPNEQYF. CDR3 DNA: TGTGCCAGCAGGCCCACTGGAGCGGGTCCTAACGAGCAGTACTTC.

Of note for this clone: The sample has other DNA sequences that encode this CDR3 too. The J gene is TRBJ1-6, the V gene TRBV19; 7 bases match TRBD1. This CDR3 has 14 residues. The V segment lost 8 bases and the J segment 10 bases; nucleotides outside the gene matches: 11. Germline V gene lookup returns CDR1 LNHDA and CDR2 SQIVND (reference sequence). This chain's CDR3 is CASSILDRDSPLHF. In DNA form, the CDR3 reads TGTGCCAGTTCAATTTTAGACAGGGACTCACCCCTCCACTTT.

This clone was seen only once. The J gene is TRBJ1-2, the V gene TRBV27; 7 nucleotides align to TRBD1. The CDR3 covers 14 residues. Germline V gene sequence: CDR1 MNHEY, CDR2 SMNVEV (reference sequence). The ends lost 6 bases at V and 3 bases at J; junction bases unmatched: 7. The CDR3 spells CASRPDRAYYGYTF. In nucleotides, the CDR3 is TGTGCCAGCAGACCAGACAGGGCTTACTATGGCTACACCTTC.

This chain links TRBV15 with TRBJ1-1; 12 bases fit TRBD1. The V gene's germline CDR1 is LNHNV and CDR2 YYDKDF (reference sequence). This CDR3 is 17 amino acids long. The V gene end was trimmed by 4 bases and the J gene end by 1 base; junction bases not matched to a gene: 7. Here the CDR3 DNA reads TGTGCCACCAGCAAGGGACAGGGGGCTGGGAAGAACACTGAAGCTTTCTTT. Amino acids: CATSKGQGAGKNTEAFF. The full variable domain, with the rest looked up from reference TRBV15 and TRBJ1-1, is DAMVIQNPRYQVTQFGKPVTLSCSQTLNHNVMYWYQQKSSQAPKLLFHYYDKDFNNEADTPDNFQSRRPNTSFCFLDIRSPGLGDTAMYLCATSKGQGAGKNTEAFFGQGTRLTVV.